Presented here are 24 T cell receptor beta chains from one specimen sequenced in a study of T cells in tumors after PD-1 blockade. Data came from immunoSEQ multiplex PCR; TCRdb stores just in-frame clones and leaves some out. Counted here are roughly 60,000 clones, around three quarters occurring once; the ten biggest clones make up roughly an eighth. The input for sequencing was PBMCs, taken before anti-PD-1 treatment. These receptors were obtained from a human donor with basal cell carcinoma.

This chain connects TRBV9 to TRBJ2-3, with 7 bases aligning to TRBD1. Losses at the gene ends were 0 bases for V and 2 bases for J; bases not matched to a gene: 3. The CDR3 length is 15 residues. Germline V CDR1 and CDR2: SGDLS, YYNGEE. The DNA for the CDR3 is TGTGCCAGCAGCGTAGGACAGGGCCCCACAGATACGCAGTATTTT. Protein: CASSVGQGPTDTQYF.

This clone was found once. The V call is TRBV5-1, the J call TRBJ1-4; 9 bases align to TRBD1. This CDR3 comprises 15 residues. Germline-derived CDR1 and CDR2 are SGHRS and YFSETQ. V dropped 1 base and J dropped 8; count of bases not matched to a gene: 6. In DNA, the CDR3 is TGCGCCAGCAGCTTGACCGGGACAGGGAACGAAAAACTGTTTTTT. Its protein product is CASSLTGTGNEKLFF.

The chain recombines TRBV5-1 with TRBJ2-1, with 10 bases identical to TRBD1. V dropped 0 bases and J dropped 3; count of bases not matched to a gene: 3. This CDR3 contains 16 residues. Germline V gene data show CDR1 as SGHRS and CDR2 as YFSETQ. CDR3 residues: CASSLAGTGVYNEQFF. As DNA, the CDR3 is TGCGCCAGCAGCTTGGCCGGGACAGGGGTCTACAATGAGCAGTTCTTC.

Only a few counts were recorded for this clone. V usage is TRBV15 and J usage is TRBJ1-5; D is ambiguous. CDR3 size: 14 residues. CDR1 LNHNV and CDR2 YYDKDF come from the germline V gene (reference sequence). V gave up 5 bases and J gave up 7 bases, with 15 bases separating them. The CDR3 DNA follows: TGTGCCACCAGCTCCCGGACTACCGGCCAGCCCCAGCATTTT. As protein: CATSSRTTGQPQHF.

The V gene is TRBV27, the J gene TRBJ2-7; 9 bases match TRBD1. This CDR3 comprises 16 residues. Germline CDR1 and CDR2: MNHEY and SMNVEV (reference sequence). V was pared by 4 bases and J by 4 bases, with 11 bases of the junction left unmatched. The CDR3 nucleotides read TGTGCCAGCAGTTGGAAAGGACAGGGGTCCTCATACGAGCAGTACTTC. Its protein is CASSWKGQGSSYEQYF.

This clone was seen a handful of times. This sequence joins TRBV19 and TRBJ1-2; TRBD1 matches 9 bases. Unmatched junction bases numbered 14, after V lost 5 bases and J lost 7 bases. CDR1 and CDR2 (germline): LNHDA, SQIVND (reference sequence). This CDR3 has 16 amino acids. The CDR3: CASSVFSGTGRSGYTF. As DNA, the CDR3 is TGTGCCAGTAGTGTCTTCTCCGGGACAGGGCGGAGTGGCTACACCTTC.

The chain couples TRBV5-5 to TRBJ2-6; TRBD1 might be the D (5 bases). The CDR3 loop spans 16 amino acids. Trimming stripped 0 bases from V and 5 bases from J, with 12 bases between. Per germline, CDR1 SGHKS and CDR2 YYEKEE (reference sequence). The chain's CDR3 is CASSLGTGQRANVLTF. CDR3 DNA: TGTGCCAGCAGCTTGGGTACAGGCCAACGGGCCAACGTCCTGACTTTC.

This rearrangement joins TRBV4-1 to TRBJ2-3; 8 positions match TRBD2. Germline CDR1 is MGHRA and CDR2 is YSYEKL. The V and J ends lost 4 bases and 3 bases, in that order; junction bases with no gene match: 9. The CDR3 is 16 amino acids. CDR3 residues: CASSPSFGGATDTQYF. CDR3 bases: TGCGCCAGCAGCCCCTCATTCGGGGGGGCTACAGATACGCAGTATTTT.

The V call is TRBV19, the J call TRBJ1-4, with 12 bases fitting TRBD1. The CDR3 runs 14 residues. V was clipped by 5 bases and J by 8 bases; unmatched bases: 3. Germline V CDR1 and CDR2: LNHDA, SQIVND (reference sequence). The CDR3 bases are TGTGCCAGTAGTCGGGACAGGGGGCAGGAAAAACTGTTTTTT. It encodes CASSRDRGQEKLFF.

This clone was seen just once. The chain joins TRBV6-5 to TRBJ2-6; tentative D call: TRBD1 (5 bases). Germline V CDR1 and CDR2: MNHEY, SVGAGI. CDR3 size: 15 residues. V was pared by 6 bases and J by 0 bases, with 9 bases between. CDR3 DNA sequence: TGTGCCAGCAGCACCGACAGCTCTGGGGCCAACGTCCTGACTTTC. This encodes CASSTDSSGANVLTF.

This clone came up once. The chain has TRBV7-9 and TRBJ1-1, with 12 bases identical to TRBD1. Trimming at V came to 5 bases and at J to 4 bases, leaving 14 bases not matched to a gene. This CDR3 region has 18 residues. Germline V gene data show CDR1 as SEHNR and CDR2 as FQNEAQ (reference sequence). CDR3 DNA sequence: TGTGCCAGCAGCCGTGCCGCCGGGACAGGGGGCGCGGGCACTGAAGCTTTCTTT. Amino acids: CASSRAAGTGGAGTEAFF.

The chain is built from TRBV14 and TRBJ1-4; D uncertain. The CDR3 runs 13 residues. The germline V gene encodes CDR1 SGHDN and CDR2 FVKESK. Trimming removed 3 bases from V and 8 bases from J, with 10 bases in between. CDR3 bases: TGTGCCAGCAGCCATCGGCGAAACGAAAAACTGTTTTTT. Translation: CASSHRRNEKLFF. Combining the CDR3 with reference TRBV14 and TRBJ1-4 gives the whole variable domain EAGVTQFPSHSVIEKGQTVTLRCDPISGHDNLYWYRRVMGKEIKFLLHFVKESKQDESGMPNNRFLAERTGGTYSTLKVQPAELEDSGVYFCASSHRRNEKLFFGSGTQLSVL.

This chain connects TRBV15 to TRBJ1-1; D is unresolved. The CDR3 covers 19 residues. V shed 0 bases and J shed 2 bases, with 22 bases lying between them. The V gene's germline CDR1 is LNHNV and CDR2 YYDKDF (reference sequence). This CDR3 is CATSRDGSHSDSENTEAFF. The DNA for the CDR3 is TGTGCCACCAGCAGAGATGGTTCACACTCCGACTCGGAAAACACTGAAGCTTTCTTT.

This clone was counted a single time. The chain uses TRBV14 and TRBJ1-1; TRBD1 matches at 7 bases. The J segment lost 6 bases and the V segment lost 1 base, leaving 5 bases of the junction unmatched. The CDR3 spans 14 residues. Per germline, CDR1 SGHDN and CDR2 FVKESK. The CDR3: CASSQVRDSSEAFF. DNA of the CDR3: TGTGCCAGCAGCCAAGTTCGGGACAGCTCTGAAGCTTTCTTT.

This clone was picked up one time. The CDR3 DNA sequence: TGTGCCAGTACCCCGGGACAGGGAACCTACGAGCAGTACTTC. Its protein is CASTPGQGTYEQYF. The gene calls are TRBV19 and TRBJ2-7; 9 positions agree with TRBD1. The length of the CDR3 is 14 residues. Germline V gene sequence: CDR1 LNHDA, CDR2 SQIVND (reference sequence). Trimming removed 7 bases from V and 2 bases from J; junction bases left unmatched: 6.

Here the CDR3 reads CASSAGTGTKQYF. CDR3 sequence (DNA): TGTGCCAGCAGCGCGGGCACAGGGACTAAGCAGTACTTC. The chain recombines TRBV7-9 with TRBJ2-7; maybe TRBD2 (7 bases). CDR3 size: 13 residues. Germline-derived CDR1 and CDR2 are SEHNR and FQNEAQ (reference sequence). Trimming pared 5 bases from V and 8 bases from J, leaving 16 bases between.

The J gene is TRBJ1-6, the V gene TRBV27; D not certain. Trimming removed 2 bases from V and 2 bases from J, with 10 bases in between. The germline CDR1 and CDR2 sequences are MNHEY and SMNVEV (reference sequence). This CDR3 has 16 amino acids. This CDR3 reads CASSLEGVAYNSPLHF. In DNA, the CDR3 is TGTGCCAGCAGTTTAGAGGGTGTCGCCTATAATTCACCCCTCCACTTT.

The chain uses TRBV7-8 and TRBJ1-1, with D possibly TRBD1 on 5 matching bases. Germline V gene lookup returns CDR1 SGHVS and CDR2 FQNEAQ. This CDR3 has 14 residues. V dropped 3 bases and J dropped 3 bases, with 11 bases sitting between them. The CDR3 here is CASSFLPGDTEAFF. In DNA form, the CDR3 reads TGTGCCAGCAGCTTCTTGCCGGGGGACACTGAAGCTTTCTTT.

The V and J genes are TRBV5-1 and TRBJ2-1; possible D gene TRBD2, 6 bases. Germline-derived CDR1 and CDR2 are SGHRS and YFSETQ. Trimming stripped 7 bases from V and 9 bases from J, with 14 bases between. The CDR3 has 12 amino acids. The CDR3 DNA sequence: TGCGCCAGCGGCTATCCGGAGGGTGAGCAGTTCTTC. Protein product: CASGYPEGEQFF.

The chain has TRBV2 and TRBJ2-7; a weak D match, TRBD2 (6 bases). Trimming left V 6 bases short and J 6 bases short, with 12 bases between. This CDR3 spans 12 amino acids. CDR1 and CDR2 (germline): SNHLY, FYNNEI. The CDR3 DNA follows: TGTGCCAGCAGGGAGACTAGTTTCGAGCAGTACTTC. The encoded protein is CASRETSFEQYF.

The chain links TRBV14 to TRBJ1-6, with a possible D match to TRBD1 (5 bases). This CDR3 is 14 amino acids long. CDR1 is SGHDN and CDR2 is FVKESK in the germline V gene. V shed 4 bases and J shed 5 bases, with 9 bases lying between them. The DNA of the CDR3 is TGTGCCAGCAGCCTCGGGGGAAATAATTCACCCCTCCACTTT. Translating gives CASSLGGNNSPLHF.

This clone appeared a single time. The V and J genes are TRBV6-6 and TRBJ1-5; D is unresolved. CDR1 is MNHNY and CDR2 is SVGAGI in the germline V gene (reference sequence). The length of the CDR3 is 14 residues. Trimming cost V 3 bases and J 0 bases, with 6 bases left between them. The CDR3 is CASSYLGSNQPQHF. The DNA for the CDR3 is TGTGCCAGCAGTTATCTTGGTAGCAATCAGCCCCAGCATTTT.

By proportion, this clone is medium-sized. The CDR3 region is CAITGTGPLGELFF. DNA for the CDR3: TGTGCCATCACCGGGACAGGTCCCCTCGGGGAGCTGTTTTTT. J is TRBJ2-2 and V is TRBV10-3, with 8 bases matching TRBD1. CDR3 length: 14 residues. Looked up from germline, CDR1 is ENHRY and CDR2 is SYGVKD. V trimming: 7 bases; J trimming: 7 bases; junction bases outside the gene matches: 8.

This clone was counted only a few times. The V and J genes are TRBV6-6 and TRBJ2-1, with a weak D call TRBD2 (7 bases). CDR3 length equals 13 residues. The V gene lost 4 bases and the J gene lost 10 bases, with 14 bases spanning the gap. Germline-derived CDR1 and CDR2 are MNHNY and SVGAGI (reference sequence). CDR3 in DNA: TGTGCCAGCAGTTTGAAGGGGGGGATGGAGCAGTTCTTC. Protein sequence: CASSLKGGMEQFF.